The 28 T cell receptor beta chains in this list originate from one sample, sequenced in a study of response to subunit inactivated influenza vaccine. One entry per CDR3 protein results from TCRdb running MiXCR on the RT-PCR reads. The sample lists about 700,000 distinct CDR3 sequences, over 11% seen once, with less than 7% in the top ten. This specimen was PBMCs from blood, taken 14 to 15 days before vaccination. The receptors shown here come from a man between 50 and 59 years old who received an inactivated influenza vaccine.

In this sample, this clonotype turned up many times. The chain joins TRBV20-1 to TRBJ2-2, with D possibly TRBD2 on 6 matching bases. The V end was cut by 2 bases, the J end by 4 bases, with 8 bases between. The germline V gene encodes CDR1 DFQATT and CDR2 SNEGSKA (reference sequence). The CDR3 contains 13 residues. The CDR3 bases are TGCAGTGCTAGATCGGGAGCCACCGGGGAGCTGTTTTTT. Protein: CSARSGATGELFF.

The chain joins TRBV5-1 to TRBJ1-1; TRBD1 matches at 7 bases. V lost 0 bases to trimming and J lost 5 bases; unmatched junction nucleotides: 7. The CDR3 contains 15 residues. CDR1 SGHRS and CDR2 YFSETQ come from the germline V gene. CDR3 in DNA: TGCGCCAGCAGCTTGGCCTTGAGGGGGCATACTGAAGCTTTCTTT. Translating gives CASSLALRGHTEAFF.

In this sample, this clonotype turned up a few times. V and J are TRBV7-9 and TRBJ1-1; D is possibly TRBD1 (5 bases). The CDR3 length is 14 residues. Trimming pared 5 bases from V and 0 bases from J, leaving 10 bases between. Looked up from germline, CDR1 is SEHNR and CDR2 is FQNEAQ (reference sequence). CDR3 residues: CASSMGLMNTEAFF. In nucleotides, the CDR3 is TGTGCCAGCAGCATGGGACTGATGAACACTGAAGCTTTCTTT.

The chain is built from TRBV18 and TRBJ2-2, with a weak D call TRBD2 (6 bases). Germline CDR1 reads KGHSH; CDR2 reads LQKENI. This CDR3 region has 16 residues. V lost 1 base, J lost 3 bases, and 12 bases lay in between. The CDR3 DNA reads TGTGCCAGCTCACCACGGATAGGAGGGGACACCGGGGAGCTGTTTTTT. Its protein is CASSPRIGGDTGELFF.

This clonotype turned up a few times. The rearrangement links TRBV20-1 to TRBJ2-7; 8 nucleotides align to TRBD2. The CDR3 spans 14 residues. Trimming at V came to 5 bases and at J to 0 bases, leaving 6 bases not matched to a gene. The germline CDR1 and CDR2 sequences are DFQATT and SNEGSKA (reference sequence). The CDR3: CSAAGLAGSYEQYF. In DNA, the CDR3 is TGCAGTGCTGCAGGACTAGCTGGCTCCTACGAGCAGTACTTC.

This clonotype was counted between two and nine times. V usage is TRBV2 and J usage is TRBJ2-2; D perhaps matches TRBD1 (6 bases). Between the trimmed V and J ends, which lost 6 bases and 3 bases, there was a span of 23 bases. The V gene's germline CDR1 is SNHLY and CDR2 FYNNEI. This CDR3 has 18 amino acids. The CDR3 sequence: CASSPSPWGHRYTGELFF. DNA of the CDR3: TGTGCCAGCAGCCCCTCCCCATGGGGACACAGATACACCGGGGAGCTGTTTTTT.

The gene calls are TRBV2 and TRBJ2-1; 16 bases are shared with TRBD2. The germline V gene encodes CDR1 SNHLY and CDR2 FYNNEI. After removal of 6 bases from V and 4 bases from J, the junction contained 12 bases not matched to a gene. CDR3 length: 19 amino acids. This CDR3 is CASRAGTSGGADPYNEQFF. The CDR3 nucleotides are TGTGCCAGCAGAGCCGGGACTAGCGGGGGGGCCGACCCTTACAATGAGCAGTTCTTC.

This clonotype was detected a few times. The V call is TRBV20-1, the J call TRBJ2-1, with no clear D. CDR1 and CDR2 from the germline V gene are DFQATT and SNEGSKA (reference sequence). The CDR3 has 10 amino acids. V lost 5 bases and J 5 bases, leaving 4 bases between the germline ends. This CDR3 reads CSAENNEQFF. CDR3 coding DNA: TGCAGTGCTGAAAACAATGAGCAGTTCTTC.

This clonotype was seen only a few times. The chain is built from TRBV10-3 and TRBJ2-1; D ambiguous. The CDR3 loop spans 13 amino acids. The V end was cut by 3 bases, the J end by 5 bases, with 8 bases between. Germline V gives CDR1 ENHRY, CDR2 SYGVKD. CDR3 DNA sequence: TGTGCCATCAGTGACCCAATTCACAATGAGCAGTTCTTC. It encodes CAISDPIHNEQFF.

The chain carries TRBV20-1 and TRBJ2-7; the D gene is possibly TRBD1 (7 bases). Germline V CDR1 and CDR2: DFQATT, SNEGSKA (reference sequence). The length of the CDR3 is 15 residues. The V end lost 4 bases, the J end lost 6 bases, and 22 bases lay between the germline ends. The CDR3 loop is CSATLGGGGVREQYF. The DNA of the CDR3 is TGCAGTGCTACCTTAGGGGGCGGCGGGGTGCGCGAGCAGTACTTC.

In this sample, this clonotype turned up a few times. The chain couples TRBV7-2 to TRBJ2-7; D is ambiguous. CDR1 is SGHTA and CDR2 is FQGNSA in the germline V gene. The germline V and J ends were trimmed by 1 base and 1 base, with 14 bases remaining between them. The CDR3 has 16 residues. CDR3 bases: TGTGCCAGCAGCTTAGTTGGATTAGCTGAATCCTACGAGCAGTACTTC. It codes for CASSLVGLAESYEQYF.

This clonotype came up many times. This chain links TRBV7-9 with TRBJ2-2; D is perhaps TRBD1 or TRBD2 (6 bases each). The CDR3 loop spans 16 amino acids. The ends were cut back, 5 bases at V and 7 bases at J, with 20 bases in the middle. Germline V lookup: CDR1 SEHNR, CDR2 FQNEAQ (reference sequence). CDR3 loop: CASSPGPGATGGELFF. CDR3 in DNA: TGTGCCAGCAGCCCCGGGCCGGGGGCAACGGGCGGGGAGCTGTTTTTT.

In this sample, this clonotype turned up many times. V is TRBV6-1 and J is TRBJ2-7; D is ambiguous. The CDR3 length is 11 residues. Germline V gene lookup returns CDR1 MNHNS and CDR2 SASEGT. V lost 6 bases and J lost 4, with 7 bases in between. DNA of the CDR3: TGTGCCAGCAGCCATCAATACGAGCAGTACTTC. As protein: CASSHQYEQYF.

This clonotype was seen a handful of times. This chain links TRBV5-1 with TRBJ1-2; D perhaps matches TRBD1 (5 bases). The V gene's germline CDR1 is SGHRS and CDR2 YFSETQ. This CDR3 region has 15 residues. Trimming removed 3 bases at V and 4 bases at J, with 16 bases between. CDR3 bases: TGCGCCAGCAGCTCAACCGGGACGGGAGTCTATGGCTACACCTTC. Translation: CASSSTGTGVYGYTF.

The sample holds a few counts of this clonotype. The chain recombines TRBV7-3 with TRBJ2-2; TRBD1 aligns across 7 bases. V lost 5 bases, J lost 6 bases, and 3 bases stayed unmatched. This CDR3 comprises 13 residues. The germline gives CDR1 SGHTA, CDR2 FQGTGA. The CDR3 DNA reads TGTGCCAGCAGCCCAGGGGGTCCCGGGGAGCTGTTTTTT. Translated: CASSPGGPGELFF.

The rearrangement links TRBV6-1 to TRBJ1-5; TRBD1 might be the D (6 bases). CDR3 length equals 14 residues. Trimming stripped 5 bases from V and 1 base from J, with 9 bases between. Germline lookup yields CDR1 MNHNS and CDR2 SASEGT. This chain's CDR3 is CASSRTVSNQPQHF. In nucleotides, the CDR3 is TGTGCCAGCAGTAGGACAGTGAGCAATCAGCCCCAGCATTTT.

The DNA of the CDR3 is TGTGCCAGCAGCCAACAGGCTTATTCGCAGTTCTTC. This translates into CASSQQAYSQFF. This chain uses TRBV7-9 with TRBJ2-1; possibly TRBD1 for D (5 bases). Trimming took 5 bases from V and 12 from J, leaving 14 bases between them. The CDR3 sequence is 12 residues long. Germline CDR1 SEHNR, CDR2 FQNEAQ (reference sequence).

In DNA form, the CDR3 reads TGCAGCGTTGGCAGGTCCTTATATGGCTACACCTTC. It is translated as CSVGRSLYGYTF. The chain recombines TRBV29-1 with TRBJ1-2; no definite D call. CDR1 is SQVTM, CDR2 ANQGSEA, per germline. Trimming took off 4 bases at V and 5 bases at J, with 11 bases between the two ends. The CDR3 is 12 residues long.

This clonotype was recorded a few times. The V and J genes are TRBV4-2 and TRBJ2-6, with D possibly called TRBD1 or TRBD2 (5 bases each). The CDR3 runs to 18 residues. Per germline, CDR1 LGHNA and CDR2 YNFKEQ. Between the trimmed V and J ends, which lost 3 bases and 0 bases, there was a span of 15 bases. In DNA form, the CDR3 reads TGTGCCAGCAGCCAGGTGGGACGGTTAGACTCTGGGGCCAACGTCCTGACTTTC. It encodes CASSQVGRLDSGANVLTF.

This clonotype has just a few counts. The chain employs TRBV20-1 and TRBJ2-2, with 13 bases fitting TRBD2. Germline loops: CDR1 DFQATT, CDR2 SNEGSKA (reference sequence). V lost 6 bases and J lost 6; bases outside the gene matches: 7. The CDR3 loop spans 15 amino acids. The CDR3: CSAPSTSGGSGELFF. CDR3 nucleotide sequence: TGCAGTGCCCCATCGACTAGCGGGGGGTCCGGGGAGCTGTTTTTT.

Ten or more counts support this clonotype. The rearrangement links TRBV5-1 to TRBJ2-3, with D unresolved. Trimming left V 0 bases short and J 2 bases short, with 7 bases between. The CDR3 covers 14 residues. CDR1 is SGHRS and CDR2 is YFSETQ in the germline V gene. CDR3 residues: CASSLALDTDTQYF. In nucleotides, the CDR3 is TGCGCCAGCAGCTTGGCTCTCGACACAGATACGCAGTATTTT.

V is TRBV7-9 and J is TRBJ2-2, with 7 bases that match TRBD2. Germline lookup yields CDR1 SEHNR and CDR2 FQNEAQ (reference sequence). Germline trimming cut 1 base from V and 10 bases from J; bases unmatched to any gene: 3. This CDR3 region has 13 residues. The CDR3 region has the DNA TGTGCCAGCAGCTTAGACGGGAGGACGGAGCTGTTTTTT. Translating it yields CASSLDGRTELFF.

This clonotype appeared a few times. The chain is built from TRBV15 and TRBJ2-5; 9 bases align to TRBD1. Germline trimming cut 3 bases from V and 5 bases from J; bases unmatched to any gene: 4. The CDR3 contains 14 residues. Germline CDR1 LNHNV, CDR2 YYDKDF (reference sequence). The CDR3 is CATSRGQGTETQYF. CDR3 nucleotides: TGTGCCACCAGCAGGGGACAGGGAACCGAGACCCAGTACTTC.

Ten or more counts support this clonotype. The CDR3 loop reads CASSLGSFDEQFF. CDR3 nucleotide sequence: TGTGCCAGCAGTTTAGGGAGTTTCGATGAGCAGTTCTTC. The chain has TRBV12-3 or TRBV12-4 and TRBJ2-1; D not certain. V was pared by 1 base and J by 8 bases, with 9 bases between. The CDR3 spans 13 residues.

The V call is TRBV21-1, the J call TRBJ2-3. TRBV21-1 is listed as a pseudogene. The CDR3 covers 15 residues. The CDR3 reads CASSKRGNSTDTQYF. In DNA form, the CDR3 reads TGTGCCAGCAGCAAACGGGGAAATAGCACAGATACGCAGTATTTT.

This rearrangement joins TRBV18 to TRBJ2-5, with D uncertain. V lost 2 bases and J 4 bases, leaving 14 bases between the germline ends. The CDR3 is 15 residues long. Germline CDR1 is KGHSH and CDR2 is LQKENI. CDR3 protein: CASSPNLALRETQYF. The CDR3, as DNA: TGTGCCAGCTCACCAAACCTTGCTTTGAGAGAGACCCAGTACTTC.

This clonotype was seen only a few times. This sequence joins TRBV3-1 and TRBJ1-5, with D maybe TRBD1 (5 bases). This CDR3 spans 17 amino acids. Germline-derived CDR1 and CDR2 are LGHDT and YNNKEL (reference sequence). V was trimmed by 0 bases and J by 6 bases, leaving 18 bases between them. CDR3 sequence (DNA): TGTGCCAGCAGCCAAGAAGTAGTCGGGCAGGGTGTTCAGCCCCAGCATTTT. Translation: CASSQEVVGQGVQPQHF. Filled out from reference TRBV3-1 and TRBJ1-5, the complete variable domain reads DTAVSQTPKYLVTQMGNDKSIKCEQNLGHDTMYWYKQDSKKFLKIMFSYNNKELIINETVPNRFSPKSPDKAHLNLHINSLELGDSAVYFCASSQEVVGQGVQPQHFGDGTRLSIL.

This clonotype has only a few counts. One end of the junction does not line up with germline, which may come from a read error. The rearrangement uses TRBV7-7 and TRBJ1-4, with D uncertain. The CDR3 contains 13 residues. Per the germline V gene, CDR1 is SSHAT and CDR2 is FNYEAQ (reference sequence). The CDR3 DNA sequence: TGTGCTAGCAGCTTAGCGCCTAATGAAAAACTGTTTTTT. Its protein product is CASSLAPNEKLFF.